The clone carrying this TCR beta chain was found a few times. The antigen remains unidentified. This sample is part of a study of naive and memory T cell subsets. Notes on the study in general: Potentially, T cell activation and differentiation skew this RNA-based measurement.

Trimming stripped 4 bases from V and 3 bases from J, with 10 bases between. This CDR3 is 12 amino acids long. The germline gives CDR1 SQVTM, CDR2 ANQGSEA. Amplification of ligated cDNA took four PCR rounds with SP2 and nested alpha and beta constant primers. TCRdb reprocessed the 5' RACE reads via MiXCR and lists one record per CDR3 protein. Of about 62,000 distinct CDR3 sequences in the sample, approximately 8% were seen once. An oligonucleotide containing a UMI was ligated to the 3' end of TCR cDNA. Whole-blood samples were around 2.3 ml of peripheral blood from healthy adult volunteers. The J gene is TRBJ2-7, the V gene TRBV29-1; D is undetermined. This sequence originates from a female donor in good health. CDR3 amino acids: CSVVDLNYEQYF. The CDR3, as DNA: TGCAGCGTTGTCGACCTGAACTACGAGCAGTACTTC.